The 8 T cell receptor beta chains below were found in one sample sequenced in a study of T cells in Graves' hyperthyroidism and ophthalmopathy. RNA transcripts served as the template for amplifying TCR beta CDR3 regions. Primed by the HTBI set, a first-round RT-PCR was run on the TCR CDR3. TCRdb re-called the multiplex PCR reads through MiXCR, storing one row per CDR3 protein. Counted here are around 300,000 distinct CDR3 sequences, 22% occurring once; the ten biggest clones make up 50% to 75%. The sequencing sample was made of blood. The origin of the receptors is a man between 25 and 39 years old with Graves' ophthalmopathy.

The table lists this clonotype with a few counts. The chain combines TRBV5-6 with TRBJ2-1; D possibly corresponds to TRBD1 (5 bases). The V and J ends lost 4 bases and 4 bases respectively, with 24 bases between them. Germline CDR1 is SGHDT and CDR2 is YYEEEE. The CDR3 covers 18 residues. The CDR3 sequence is CASSHNRARRGRYNEQFF. The DNA for the CDR3 is TGTGCCAGCAGCCACAATCGGGCCAGAAGGGGAAGATACAATGAGCAGTTCTTC.

This clonotype was detected only a few times. The chain recombines TRBV5-5 with TRBJ1-2; D call uncertain. The V and J ends lost 3 bases and 0 bases respectively, with 12 bases between them. CDR1 and CDR2 (germline): SGHKS, YYEKEE (reference sequence). The CDR3 runs 15 residues. The CDR3 bases are TGTGCCAGCAGCTCCACACACGGAACTAACTATGGCTACACCTTC. Residues: CASSSTHGTNYGYTF.

The chain uses TRBV3-1 and TRBJ2-2; TRBD1 agrees at 7 bases. V trimming: 1 base; J trimming: 7 bases; junction bases outside the gene matches: 6. The CDR3 is 15 amino acids. Germline CDR1 and CDR2: LGHDT and YNNKEL (reference sequence). CDR3 DNA sequence: TGTGCCAGCAGCCAAGTCACAGGGGATAACGGGGAGCTGTTTTTT. This sequence encodes CASSQVTGDNGELFF.

As concerns this clonotype: A much larger clone differs from this one at a single base, so this may be a read error. The rearrangement uses TRBV2 and TRBJ1-1; 7 bases fit TRBD1. The CDR3 runs to 13 residues. Losses at the gene ends were 3 bases for V and 3 bases for J; bases not matched to a gene: 1. CDR1 and CDR2 from the germline V gene are SNHLY and FYNNEI. The CDR3 sequence: CASSDRGYTEAFF. The CDR3 region has the DNA TGTGCCAGCAGTGACAGGGGGTACACTGAAGCTTTCTTT.

This clonotype occurred a few times. The chain has TRBV6-2 or TRBV6-3 and TRBJ2-3, with D possibly matching TRBD2 (6 bases). This CDR3 is 15 amino acids long. Trimming removed 2 bases at V and 5 bases at J, with 14 bases between. In germline, CDR1 is MNHEY, CDR2 SVGEGT. DNA for the CDR3: TGTGCCAGCAGTTACGGGTCGGGAGCTAAAGATACGCAGTATTTT. It codes for CASSYGSGAKDTQYF.

This clonotype was counted ten times or more. The chain is built from TRBV11-3 and TRBJ2-7; 10 positions agree with TRBD2. This CDR3 is built from 15 residues. The V segment lost 5 bases and the J segment 3 bases; nucleotides outside the gene matches: 7. Germline CDR1 is SGHNT and CDR2 is YENEEA. CDR3 DNA: TGTGCCAGCAGCCGGACTAGCGGTAAGGTCTACGAGCAGTACTTC. Amino acids: CASSRTSGKVYEQYF.

This clonotype came up a few times. The chain recombines TRBV4-2 with TRBJ1-1; 8 nucleotides agree with TRBD1. The CDR3 sequence is 18 residues long. J was trimmed by 2 bases and V by 0 bases; bases with no gene match: 11. CDR1 is LGHNA, CDR2 YNFKEQ, per germline. CDR3 amino acids: CASSQDRFTGGDNTEAFF. Here the CDR3 DNA reads TGTGCCAGCAGCCAAGATCGCTTTACAGGGGGGGATAACACTGAAGCTTTCTTT.

This clonotype was seen many times. This chain connects TRBV27 to TRBJ1-5, with 7 bases matching TRBD1. Trimming took 5 bases from V and 2 from J; bases not matched to a gene: 9. Germline CDR1 and CDR2: MNHEY and SMNVEV (reference sequence). This CDR3 has 16 residues. The CDR3 is CASSPAQGQRNQPQHF. DNA of the CDR3: TGTGCCAGCAGTCCAGCCCAGGGACAGCGCAATCAGCCCCAGCATTTT.